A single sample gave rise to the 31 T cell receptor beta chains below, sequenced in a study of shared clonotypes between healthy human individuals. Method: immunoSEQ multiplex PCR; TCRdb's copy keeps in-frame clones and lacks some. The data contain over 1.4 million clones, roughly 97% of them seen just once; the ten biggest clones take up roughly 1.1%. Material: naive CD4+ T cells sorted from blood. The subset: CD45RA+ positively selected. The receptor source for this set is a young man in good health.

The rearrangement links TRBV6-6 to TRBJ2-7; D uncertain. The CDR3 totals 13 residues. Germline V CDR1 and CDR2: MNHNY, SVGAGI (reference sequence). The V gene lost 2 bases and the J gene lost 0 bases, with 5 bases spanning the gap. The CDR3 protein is CASSYPASYEQYF. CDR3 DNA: TGTGCCAGCAGTTACCCCGCCTCCTACGAGCAGTACTTC.

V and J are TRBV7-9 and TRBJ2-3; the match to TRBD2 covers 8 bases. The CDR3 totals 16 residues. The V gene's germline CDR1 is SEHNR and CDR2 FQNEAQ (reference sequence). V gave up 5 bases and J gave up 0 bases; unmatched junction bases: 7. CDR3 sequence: CASSPRLAPSTDTQYF. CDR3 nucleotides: TGTGCCAGCAGCCCGAGACTAGCGCCTAGCACAGATACGCAGTATTTT.

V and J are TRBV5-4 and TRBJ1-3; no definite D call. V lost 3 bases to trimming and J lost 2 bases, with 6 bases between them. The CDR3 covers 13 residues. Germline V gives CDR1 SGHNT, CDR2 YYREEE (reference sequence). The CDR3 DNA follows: TGTGCCAGCAGCTACGGCACTGGAAACACCATATATTTT. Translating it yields CASSYGTGNTIYF.

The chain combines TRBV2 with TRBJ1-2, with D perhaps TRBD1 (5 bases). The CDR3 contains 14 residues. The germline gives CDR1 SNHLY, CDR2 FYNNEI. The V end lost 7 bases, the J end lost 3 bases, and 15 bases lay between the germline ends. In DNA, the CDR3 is TGTGCCAGCAAGGAGAACAGGTTCGACTATGGCTACACCTTC. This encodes CASKENRFDYGYTF.

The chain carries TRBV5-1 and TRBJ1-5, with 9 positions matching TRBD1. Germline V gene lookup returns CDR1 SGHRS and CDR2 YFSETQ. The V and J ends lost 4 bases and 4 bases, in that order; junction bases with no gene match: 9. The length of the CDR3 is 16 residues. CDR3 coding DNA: TGCGCCAGCAGCCCGGGACAGGGTGGGTGGAATCAGCCCCAGCATTTT. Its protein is CASSPGQGGWNQPQHF.

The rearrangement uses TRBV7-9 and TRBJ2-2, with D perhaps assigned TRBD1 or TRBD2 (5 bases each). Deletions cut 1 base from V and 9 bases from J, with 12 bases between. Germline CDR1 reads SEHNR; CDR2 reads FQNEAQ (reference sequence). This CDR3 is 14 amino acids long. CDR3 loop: CASSLELGARELFF. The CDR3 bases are TGTGCCAGCAGCTTAGAGCTCGGGGCCCGGGAGCTGTTTTTT.

CDR3 protein: CASRQGRMCVNTEAFF. The DNA of the CDR3 is TGTGCCAGCAGACAGGGGCGAATGTGTGTGAACACTGAAGCTTTCTTT. The V call is TRBV6-4, the J call TRBJ1-1; 7 positions match TRBD1. This CDR3 is 16 amino acids long. The V and J ends lost 6 bases and 0 bases, in that order; junction bases with no gene match: 10. Germline lookup yields CDR1 MRHNA and CDR2 SNTAGT.

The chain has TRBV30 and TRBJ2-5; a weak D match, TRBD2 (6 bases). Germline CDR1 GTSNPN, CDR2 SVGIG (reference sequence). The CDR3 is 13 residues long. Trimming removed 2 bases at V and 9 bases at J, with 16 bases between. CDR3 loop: CAWSHSWGDPQYF. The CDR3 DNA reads TGTGCCTGGAGTCACTCCTGGGGGGATCCCCAGTACTTC.

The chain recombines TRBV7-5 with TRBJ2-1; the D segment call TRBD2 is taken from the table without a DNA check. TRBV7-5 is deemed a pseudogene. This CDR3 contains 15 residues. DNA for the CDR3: TGTGTCAGAAGGAATAGCCGGGACTCCTACAATGAGCAGTTCTTC. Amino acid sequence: CVRRNSRDSYNEQFF.

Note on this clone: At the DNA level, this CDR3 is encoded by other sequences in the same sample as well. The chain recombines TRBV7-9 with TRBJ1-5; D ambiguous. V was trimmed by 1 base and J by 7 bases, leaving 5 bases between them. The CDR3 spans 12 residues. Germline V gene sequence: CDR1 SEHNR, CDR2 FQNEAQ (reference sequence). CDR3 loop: CASSLDGQPQHF. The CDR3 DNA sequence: TGTGCCAGCAGCTTAGATGGCCAGCCCCAGCATTTT.

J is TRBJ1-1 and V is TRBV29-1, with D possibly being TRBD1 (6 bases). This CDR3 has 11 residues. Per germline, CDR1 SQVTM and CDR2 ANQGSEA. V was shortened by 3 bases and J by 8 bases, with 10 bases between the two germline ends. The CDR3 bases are TGCAGCGTTGATCCGGGACAAGAAGCTTTCTTT. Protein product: CSVDPGQEAFF.

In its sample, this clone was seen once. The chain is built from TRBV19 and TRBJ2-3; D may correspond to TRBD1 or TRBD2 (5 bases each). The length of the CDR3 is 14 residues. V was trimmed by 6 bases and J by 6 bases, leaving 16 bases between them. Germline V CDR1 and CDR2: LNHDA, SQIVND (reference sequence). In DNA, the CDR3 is TGTGCCAGTAGCACTGGCGTCGGGGCGGATACGCAGTATTTT. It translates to CASSTGVGADTQYF.

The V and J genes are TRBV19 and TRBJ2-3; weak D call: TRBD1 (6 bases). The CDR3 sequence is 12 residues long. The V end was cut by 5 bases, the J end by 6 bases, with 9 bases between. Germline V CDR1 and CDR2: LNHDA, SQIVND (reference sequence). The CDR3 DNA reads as TGTGCCAGTAGTCCCACAGGGGATACGCAGTATTTT. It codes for CASSPTGDTQYF.

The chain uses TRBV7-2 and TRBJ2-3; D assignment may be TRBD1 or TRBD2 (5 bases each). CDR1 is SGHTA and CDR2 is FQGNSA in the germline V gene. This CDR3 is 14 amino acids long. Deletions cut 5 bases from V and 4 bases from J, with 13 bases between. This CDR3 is CASSQRGVADTQYF. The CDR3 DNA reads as TGTGCCAGCAGCCAGAGAGGGGTGGCAGATACGCAGTATTTT.

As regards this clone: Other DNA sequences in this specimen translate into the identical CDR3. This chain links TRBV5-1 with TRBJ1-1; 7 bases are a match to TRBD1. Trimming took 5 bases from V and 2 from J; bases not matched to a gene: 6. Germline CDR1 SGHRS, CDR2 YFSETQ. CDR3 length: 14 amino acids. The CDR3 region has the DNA TGCGCCAGCAGACCCGGGACAGCTAACACTGAAGCTTTCTTT. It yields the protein CASRPGTANTEAFF.

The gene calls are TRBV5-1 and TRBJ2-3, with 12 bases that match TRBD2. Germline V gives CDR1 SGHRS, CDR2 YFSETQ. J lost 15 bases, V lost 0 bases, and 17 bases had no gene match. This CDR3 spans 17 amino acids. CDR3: CASSLEVSMASGRAIYF. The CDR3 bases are TGCGCCAGCAGCTTGGAAGTTAGTATGGCTAGCGGGAGGGCAATATATTTT.

The CDR3 reads CASSFSGTYNEQFF. CDR3 nucleotide sequence: TGTGCCAGCAGTTTCAGCGGCACCTACAATGAGCAGTTCTTC. This chain connects TRBV28 to TRBJ2-1; possible D gene TRBD2, 5 bases. There are 14 residues in the CDR3. Trimming removed 3 bases at V and 2 bases at J, with 8 bases between. The germline V gene encodes CDR1 MDHEN and CDR2 SYDVKM.

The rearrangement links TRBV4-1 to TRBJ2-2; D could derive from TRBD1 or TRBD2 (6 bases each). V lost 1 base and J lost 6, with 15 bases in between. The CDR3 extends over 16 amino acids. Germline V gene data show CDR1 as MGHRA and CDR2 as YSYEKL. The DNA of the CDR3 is TGCGCCAGCAGCCAAGTAACAGGGACTGGGCCCGGGGAGCTGTTTTTT. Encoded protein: CASSQVTGTGPGELFF.

In DNA form, the CDR3 reads TGCGCCAGCAGTGAACAGGGAGGATCCGGGGAGCTGTTTTTT. Translated: CASSEQGGSGELFF. The chain uses TRBV10-2 and TRBJ2-2, with D perhaps assigned TRBD1 or TRBD2 (6 bases each). V was trimmed by 3 bases and J by 6 bases, leaving 11 bases between them. The CDR3 consists of 14 residues. Germline lookup yields CDR1 WSHSY and CDR2 SAAADI.

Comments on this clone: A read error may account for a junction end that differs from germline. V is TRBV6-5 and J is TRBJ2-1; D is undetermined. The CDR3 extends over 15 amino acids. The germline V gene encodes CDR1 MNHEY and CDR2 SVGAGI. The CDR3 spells CASSDSLSSYNEQFF. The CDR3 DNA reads TGTGCCAGCAGTGACTCCCTGAGCTCCTACAATGAGCAGTTCTTC.

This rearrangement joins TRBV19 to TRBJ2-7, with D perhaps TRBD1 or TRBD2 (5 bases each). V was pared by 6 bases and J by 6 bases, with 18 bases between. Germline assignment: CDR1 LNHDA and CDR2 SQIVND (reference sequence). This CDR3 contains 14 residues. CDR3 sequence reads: CASSSYRGSLEQYF. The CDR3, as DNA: TGTGCCAGTAGCTCCTATCGGGGCAGCCTCGAGCAGTACTTC.

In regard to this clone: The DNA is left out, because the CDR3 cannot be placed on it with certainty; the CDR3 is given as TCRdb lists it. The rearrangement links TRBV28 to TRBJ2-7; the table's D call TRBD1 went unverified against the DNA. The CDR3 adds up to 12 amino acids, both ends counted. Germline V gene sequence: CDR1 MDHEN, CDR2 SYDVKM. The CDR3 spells CASSLWGAGSYF.

The CDR3 sequence: CASSHPASTDTQYF. The CDR3 DNA follows: TGCGCCAGCAGTCACCCTGCTAGCACAGATACGCAGTATTTT. The rearrangement uses TRBV23-1 and TRBJ2-3; D is uncertain. TRBV23-1 is an open reading frame, and its role is uncertain. The CDR3 has 14 residues. Trimming took 3 bases from V and 0 from J, leaving 7 bases between them.

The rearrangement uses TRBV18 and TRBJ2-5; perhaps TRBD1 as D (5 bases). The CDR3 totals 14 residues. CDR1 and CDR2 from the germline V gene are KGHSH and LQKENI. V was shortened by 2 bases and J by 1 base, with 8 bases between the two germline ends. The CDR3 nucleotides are TGTGCCAGCTCACCAACAGGCCCCCAAGAGACCCAGTACTTC. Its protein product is CASSPTGPQETQYF.

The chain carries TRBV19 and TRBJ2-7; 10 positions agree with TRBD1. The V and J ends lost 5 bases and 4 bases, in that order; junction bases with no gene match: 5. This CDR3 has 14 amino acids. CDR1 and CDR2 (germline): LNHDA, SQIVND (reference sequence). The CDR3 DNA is TGTGCCAGTAGTGTCAGACAGGGGGCTTACGAGCAGTACTTC. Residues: CASSVRQGAYEQYF.

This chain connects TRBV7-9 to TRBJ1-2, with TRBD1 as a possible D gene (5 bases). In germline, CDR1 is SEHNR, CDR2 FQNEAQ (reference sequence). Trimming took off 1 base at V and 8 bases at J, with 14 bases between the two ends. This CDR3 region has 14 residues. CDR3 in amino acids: CASSLEQEFGGYTF. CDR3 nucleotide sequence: TGTGCCAGCAGCTTAGAACAGGAGTTTGGAGGCTACACCTTC. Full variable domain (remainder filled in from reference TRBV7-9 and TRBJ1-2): DTGVSQNPRHKITKRGQNVTFRCDPISEHNRLYWYRQTLGQGPEFLTYFQNEAQLEKSRLLSDRFSAERPKGSFSTLEIQRTEQGDSAMYLCASSLEQEFGGYTFGSGTRLTVV.

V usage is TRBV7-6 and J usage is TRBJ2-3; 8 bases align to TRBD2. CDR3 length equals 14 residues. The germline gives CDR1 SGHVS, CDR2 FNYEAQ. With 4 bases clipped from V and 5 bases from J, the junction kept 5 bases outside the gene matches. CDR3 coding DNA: TGTGCCAGCAGCTCCGGACTAGCTATAGATACGCAGTATTTT. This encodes CASSSGLAIDTQYF.

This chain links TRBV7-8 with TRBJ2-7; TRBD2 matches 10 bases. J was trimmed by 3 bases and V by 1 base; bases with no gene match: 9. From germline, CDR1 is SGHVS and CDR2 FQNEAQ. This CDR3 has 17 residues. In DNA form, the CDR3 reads TGTGCCAGCAGCTTAGGTGGGCTAGCGGGGGCAAGCTACGAGCAGTACTTC. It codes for CASSLGGLAGASYEQYF. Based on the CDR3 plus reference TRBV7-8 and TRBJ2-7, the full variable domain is GAGVSQSPRYKVAKRGQDVALRCDPISGHVSLFWYQQALGQGPEFLTYFQNEAQLDKSGLPSDRFFAERPEGSVSTLKIQRTQQEDSAVYLCASSLGGLAGASYEQYFGPGTRLTVT.

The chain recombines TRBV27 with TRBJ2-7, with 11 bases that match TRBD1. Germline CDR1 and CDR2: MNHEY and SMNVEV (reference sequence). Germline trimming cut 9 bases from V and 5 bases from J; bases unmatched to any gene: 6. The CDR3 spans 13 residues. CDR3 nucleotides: TGTGCCAGACTGGGACAGGGGGACCACGAGCAGTACTTC. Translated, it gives CARLGQGDHEQYF.

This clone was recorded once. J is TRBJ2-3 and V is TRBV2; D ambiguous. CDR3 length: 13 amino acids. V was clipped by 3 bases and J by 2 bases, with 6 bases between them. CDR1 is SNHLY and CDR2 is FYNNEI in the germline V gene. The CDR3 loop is CASSEAITDTQYF. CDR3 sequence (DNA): TGTGCCAGCAGTGAGGCTATCACAGATACGCAGTATTTT.

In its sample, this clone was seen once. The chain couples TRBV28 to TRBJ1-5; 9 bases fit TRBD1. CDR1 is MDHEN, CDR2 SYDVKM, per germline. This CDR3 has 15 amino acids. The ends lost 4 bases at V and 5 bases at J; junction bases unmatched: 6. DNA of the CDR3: TGTGCCAGCAGTTCCGGACAGGGGAGACATCAGCCCCAGCATTTT. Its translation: CASSSGQGRHQPQHF.